The 15 T cell receptor beta chains presented below share a single source sample, sequenced in a study of blood T cells in healthy people across ages (dated by TCRdb to 2013 to 2016). Library preparation used 5' RACE. TCRdb lists the instrument as Illumina HiSeq 2500. A second about 7 to 11 cycle PCR used a sample-barcoded 5' primer and a J-beta primer mix. TCRdb took the public reads, trimmed them with fastp at Q25, ran MiXCR for clone calling and kept in-frame beta chains. When rows share a CDR3 protein, they turn into one entry using the most common DNA and genes. The sample records about 590,000 distinct CDR3 sequences, approximately 30% of which are singletons. Together, the top ten hold approximately 15% of the sample. The sample was blood. Every receptor here comes from an elderly woman in good health.

The chain's CDR3 is CAWSFTGEEGYTF. In DNA form, the CDR3 reads TGTGCCTGGAGTTTCACAGGGGAGGAGGGCTACACCTTC. The V and J genes are TRBV30 and TRBJ1-2; 7 positions agree with TRBD1. Germline loops: CDR1 GTSNPN, CDR2 SVGIG (reference sequence). The CDR3 length is 13 residues. Losses at the gene ends were 2 bases for V and 8 bases for J; bases not matched to a gene: 8.

This clonotype has more than one count but fewer than ten. A much larger clone lies a single base off, so this may be a read error. This chain uses TRBV4-3 with TRBJ2-5, with D hard to call. The CDR3 covers 14 residues. From germline, CDR1 is LGHNA and CDR2 YSLEER. Trimming removed 0 bases from V and 11 bases from J, with 16 bases in between. CDR3 bases: TGCGCCAGCAGCCAAGAAGGCCCGCGAAATGAGCAGTACTTC. Encoded protein: CASSQEGPRNEQYF.

This clonotype was observed many times. The CDR3, as DNA: TGTGCCAGCAGCTTTTTCGGGGGGGGCGATGGCAATCAGCCCCAGCATTTT. It codes for CASSFFGGGDGNQPQHF. This chain uses TRBV7-9 with TRBJ1-5, with D maybe TRBD1 (6 bases). Germline V lookup: CDR1 SEHNR, CDR2 FQNEAQ (reference sequence). Trimming took 3 bases from V and 2 from J, leaving 17 bases between them. This CDR3 spans 17 amino acids.

The chain is built from TRBV20-1 and TRBJ2-1, with a weak D call TRBD2 (5 bases). The J call may not be correct, given that the DNA end is closer to TRBJ2-7. Germline CDR1 and CDR2: DFQATT and SNEGSKA (reference sequence). The CDR3 extends over 14 amino acids. This CDR3 is CSAHSGRRYNEQYF. DNA of the CDR3: TGCAGTGCTCATTCAGGTCGGAGGTACAATGAGCAGTACTTC.

This clonotype was detected many times. V is TRBV7-3 and J is TRBJ2-6, with a possible D match to TRBD1 (7 bases). Germline CDR1 reads SGHTA; CDR2 reads FQGTGA. V lost 5 bases, J lost 0 bases, and 17 bases lay in between. The CDR3 is 18 amino acids. The CDR3 nucleotides read TGTGCCAGCAGCCGGAGGGACAGTTTCCGCTCTGGGGCCAACGTCCTGACTTTC. Its protein product is CASSRRDSFRSGANVLTF.

This clonotype was observed a handful of times. Being one base from a much bigger clone, this may be a read error. V usage is TRBV12-3 or TRBV12-4 and J usage is TRBJ2-5; D possibly matches TRBD1 or TRBD2 (6 bases each). The CDR3 spans 13 residues. Between the trimmed V and J ends, which lost 2 bases and 11 bases, there was a span of 15 bases. For the CDR3, the DNA is TGTGCCAGCAGTTTAAAGGGGGGCGGTGAGCAGTACTTC. Its protein product is CASSLKGGGEQYF.

V is TRBV7-3 and J is TRBJ1-5; D ambiguous. V was trimmed by 5 bases and J by 7 bases, leaving 15 bases between them. This CDR3 comprises 14 residues. Germline assignment: CDR1 SGHTA and CDR2 FQGTGA. CDR3 protein: CASSHRNRVQPQHF. Written as DNA, the CDR3 is TGTGCCAGCAGCCATAGAAACCGGGTGCAGCCCCAGCATTTT.

As to this clonotype: A read error may explain this, as a much larger clone is one base away. The CDR3 sequence is CASSPGTSRNTDTQYF. In DNA, the CDR3 is TGTGCCAGCAGCCCCGGGACTAGCCGCAACACAGATACGCAGTATTTT. The genes are TRBV3-1 and TRBJ2-3; TRBD2 matches 9 bases. The V gene end was trimmed by 4 bases and the J gene end by 2 bases; junction bases not matched to a gene: 7. This CDR3 region has 16 residues. The germline V gene has CDR1 LGHDT and CDR2 YNNKEL (reference sequence).

This clonotype was recorded many times. A junction boundary mismatches the germline segment, possibly from a read error. This chain links TRBV9 with TRBJ2-3, with D perhaps matching TRBD2 (5 bases). CDR3 size: 15 residues. Per germline, CDR1 SGDLS and CDR2 YYNGEE. CDR3: CASSVAPGSTDTQYF. The CDR3 nucleotides read TGTGCCAGCAGCGTAGCCCCGGGGAGCACGGATACGCAGTATTTT.

With respect to this clonotype: This may come from a read error, since a much larger clone is one base off. The gene calls are TRBV7-9 and TRBJ2-3; 10 bases map to TRBD2. The length of the CDR3 is 16 residues. Germline V gene lookup returns CDR1 SEHNR and CDR2 FQNEAQ (reference sequence). The CDR3 loop is CASSVASGGSGNTQYF. The CDR3 nucleotides are TGTGCCAGCAGCGTAGCTAGCGGGGGATCCGGGAATACGCAGTATTTT.

This clonotype was recorded many times. The chain recombines TRBV5-6 with TRBJ2-3, with TRBD2 as a possible D gene (5 bases). This CDR3 region has 16 residues. V was trimmed by 3 bases and J by 1 base, leaving 15 bases between them. Germline V lookup: CDR1 SGHDT, CDR2 YYEEEE. In DNA form, the CDR3 reads TGTGCCAGCAGCTGGCGCGGCCTAGCCCGCACAGATACGCAGTATTTT. It specifies CASSWRGLARTDTQYF.

The chain links TRBV20-1 to TRBJ2-7, with D possibly TRBD2 on 6 matching bases. V was trimmed by 3 bases and J by 3 bases, leaving 12 bases between them. Germline CDR1 reads DFQATT; CDR2 reads SNEGSKA (reference sequence). This CDR3 is 13 amino acids long. The CDR3 sequence is CSARGTAHYEQYF. The CDR3 DNA follows: TGCAGTGCTAGGGGGACTGCGCACTACGAGCAGTACTTC.

This clonotype was seen ten or more times. V is TRBV29-1 and J is TRBJ2-7, with TRBD2 as a possible D gene (5 bases). CDR1 is SQVTM, CDR2 ANQGSEA, per germline. V dropped 0 bases and J dropped 4 bases, with 7 bases sitting between them. The CDR3 consists of 12 residues. The CDR3 here is CSVEEGGYEQYF. CDR3 DNA sequence: TGCAGCGTTGAAGAAGGAGGTTACGAGCAGTACTTC.

This clonotype has ten or more counts. The chain carries TRBV30 and TRBJ2-1, with TRBD2 matching 12 bases. V dropped 0 bases and J dropped 10; count of bases not matched to a gene: 13. The CDR3 covers 17 residues. The germline V gene has CDR1 GTSNPN and CDR2 SVGIG (reference sequence). This CDR3 is CAWSVQGGGTSGFEQFF. The CDR3 DNA sequence: TGTGCCTGGAGTGTACAGGGGGGTGGGACTAGCGGGTTCGAGCAGTTCTTC.

This clonotype was observed at least ten times. The CDR3 DNA follows: TGCGCCAGCAGTGAGTCGGGGTGGGACAGAAAATCCTACGAGCAGTACTTC. This gives the protein CASSESGWDRKSYEQYF. The chain links TRBV10-2 to TRBJ2-7; 7 nucleotides match TRBD1. The ends lost 0 bases at V and 1 base at J; junction bases unmatched: 9. CDR3 length: 17 residues. The germline gives CDR1 WSHSY, CDR2 SAAADI.